These 22 T cell receptor beta chains share one sample of origin, sequenced in a study of chronic HIV infection and antiretroviral therapy (dated by TCRdb to between 2014 and 2017). Library generation was performed with 5' RACE. Reads for this sample came from an Illumina MiSeq. TCRdb reworked the public reads: Q25 trimming with fastp, MiXCR clone assembly, productive beta chains retained. CDR3 protein sequences are deduplicated, and each keeps its most common genes and DNA. The sample table holds about 48,000 distinct CDR3 sequences, of which about 18% were seen once. The ten biggest clones cover approximately 3% of the sample. The sequenced material came from peripheral blood. The receptors shown here come from an adult who had HIV and had not received antiretroviral therapy, or was an uninfected healthy control (not recorded which).

The J gene is TRBJ2-1, the V gene TRBV27; D gene uncertain. Germline-derived CDR1 and CDR2 are MNHEY and SMNVEV (reference sequence). This CDR3 has 17 amino acids. V was shortened by 3 bases and J by 0 bases, with 15 bases between the two germline ends. CDR3 loop: CASSFGLGISSYNEQFF. CDR3 DNA: TGTGCCAGCAGTTTCGGTCTAGGGATAAGCTCCTACAATGAGCAGTTCTTC.

This clonotype was recorded many times. V and J are TRBV29-1 and TRBJ2-2; 13 nucleotides match TRBD2. Germline assignment: CDR1 SQVTM and CDR2 ANQGSEA. V was clipped by 6 bases and J by 0 bases; unmatched bases: 7. The CDR3 has 17 residues. CDR3 region: CSVAGLAGIANTGELFF. The CDR3 DNA reads as TGCAGCGTCGCGGGACTAGCGGGAATAGCGAACACCGGGGAGCTGTTTTTT.

The chain joins TRBV7-9 to TRBJ1-1; D is unclear. Trimming shortened V by 3 bases and J by 1 base, and 15 bases separated the two germline ends. Germline V gene lookup returns CDR1 SEHNR and CDR2 FQNEAQ (reference sequence). The CDR3 totals 16 residues. The CDR3 DNA follows: TGTGCCAGCAGCTTCCGTCGTTTAGGCGAGAACACTGAAGCTTTCTTT. Translated: CASSFRRLGENTEAFF.

Many counts were recorded for this clonotype. The genes are TRBV20-1 and TRBJ2-7; the D gene is possibly TRBD2 (5 bases). CDR1 is DFQATT, CDR2 SNEGSKA, per germline (reference sequence). V shed 6 bases and J shed 2 bases, with 11 bases lying between them. The CDR3 runs to 12 residues. The DNA for the CDR3 is TGCAGTGCCCCCGACTACCCCTACGAGCAGTACTTC. This gives the protein CSAPDYPYEQYF.

This clonotype was found a few times. The chain joins TRBV30 to TRBJ2-5, with a weak D call TRBD1 (6 bases). Between the trimmed V and J ends, which lost 0 bases and 7 bases, there was a span of 9 bases. Germline CDR1 reads GTSNPN; CDR2 reads SVGIG (reference sequence). The CDR3 has 12 amino acids. Here the CDR3 DNA reads TGTGCCTGGAGTGTACAGGGATTGACCCAGTACTTC. Residues: CAWSVQGLTQYF.

This clonotype was picked up a small number of times. The chain uses TRBV18 and TRBJ1-1; 12 bases agree with TRBD1. CDR1 is KGHSH and CDR2 is LQKENI in the germline V gene. Trimming took 3 bases from V and 2 from J; bases not matched to a gene: 1. There are 15 residues in the CDR3. CDR3 bases: TGTGCCAGCTCACCGGGACAGGGGGCAAACACTGAAGCTTTCTTT. Translating it yields CASSPGQGANTEAFF.

The CDR3: CASSFRDSYEQYF. DNA of the CDR3: TGTGCCAGCAGCTTCCGGGACAGCTACGAGCAGTACTTC. V gene TRBV13 combines with J gene TRBJ2-7; TRBD1 matches at 7 bases. The CDR3 spans 13 residues. The germline gives CDR1 PRHDT, CDR2 FYEKMQ (reference sequence). After removal of 3 bases from V and 3 bases from J, the junction contained 2 bases not matched to a gene.

This clonotype was recorded a few times. This chain links TRBV28 with TRBJ1-2; the D gene is possibly TRBD1 (6 bases). The V gene lost 6 bases and the J gene lost 4 bases, with 12 bases spanning the gap. CDR1 and CDR2 (germline): MDHEN, SYDVKM. The CDR3 contains 13 residues. The CDR3 DNA is TGTGCCAGCAGACCAGGGGAGATCTATGGCTACACCTTC. This encodes CASRPGEIYGYTF.

The rearrangement uses TRBV3-1 and TRBJ2-7, with 10 positions matching TRBD2. The length of the CDR3 is 16 residues. Germline assignment: CDR1 LGHDT and CDR2 YNNKEL (reference sequence). V was pared by 4 bases and J by 4 bases, with 10 bases of the junction left unmatched. The CDR3 protein is CASSPGLAEPFYEQYF. The CDR3 region has the DNA TGTGCCAGCAGCCCTGGACTAGCGGAGCCATTTTACGAGCAGTACTTC.

Remarks on this clonotype: At one end, the junction sequence differs from germline, possibly due to a read error. The V and J genes are TRBV27 and TRBJ1-5, with a possible D match to TRBD1 (5 bases). Germline assignment: CDR1 MNHEY and CDR2 SMNVEV (reference sequence). This CDR3 has 14 residues. The CDR3 coding sequence is TGTGCCAGCAGTTTCTCAGGGTCAAATCAGACCCAGCATTTT. It is translated as CASSFSGSNQTQHF.

This clonotype was observed a few times. CDR3 region: CASSLTGPEQYF. CDR3 coding DNA: TGTGCCAGCAGCTTAACGGGTCCCGAGCAGTACTTC. The chain recombines TRBV11-2 with TRBJ2-7; D gene ambiguous. Trimming took 2 bases from V and 6 from J, leaving 8 bases between them. Looked up from germline, CDR1 is SGHAT and CDR2 is FQNNGV. The CDR3 extends over 12 amino acids.

The chain uses TRBV28 and TRBJ2-7; 8 bases map to TRBD2. The germline gives CDR1 MDHEN, CDR2 SYDVKM. After removal of 5 bases from V and 4 bases from J, the junction contained 13 bases not matched to a gene. This CDR3 contains 16 residues. CDR3 in amino acids: CASSLPGLAVSYEQYF. The CDR3 DNA reads TGTGCCAGCAGTCTCCCCGGACTAGCTGTATCGTACGAGCAGTACTTC.

The CDR3 loop reads CASNLDIRTDTQYF. Here the CDR3 DNA reads TGTGCCAGCAACCTCGACATCCGCACAGATACGCAGTATTTT. The chain employs TRBV11-2 and TRBJ2-3; D not certain. Germline loops: CDR1 SGHAT, CDR2 FQNNGV. Trimming shortened V by 7 bases and J by 1 base, and 12 bases separated the two germline ends. The CDR3 is 14 residues long.

This clonotype has more than one count but fewer than ten. This chain links TRBV14 with TRBJ1-2; 7 bases align to TRBD1. Germline values: CDR1 SGHDN, CDR2 FVKESK. The CDR3 runs to 16 residues. Losses at the gene ends were 4 bases for V and 5 bases for J; bases not matched to a gene: 13. CDR3 amino acids: CASSPQRGHQGYGYTF. CDR3 coding DNA: TGTGCCAGCAGCCCTCAGAGGGGGCATCAAGGGTATGGCTACACCTTC.

Only a few counts were recorded for this clonotype. The CDR3 nucleotides read TGTGCCAGCAGTGACGGGACACGGACTAATGAAAAACTGTTTTTT. Its protein product is CASSDGTRTNEKLFF. J is TRBJ1-4 and V is TRBV6-4; D possibly corresponds to TRBD1 (6 bases). Looked up from germline, CDR1 is MRHNA and CDR2 is SNTAGT. This CDR3 is built from 15 residues. Trimming pared 2 bases from V and 2 bases from J, leaving 9 bases between.

The chain employs TRBV4-1 and TRBJ2-1; no reliable D call. Deletions cut 0 bases from V and 0 bases from J, with 9 bases between. Looked up from germline, CDR1 is MGHRA and CDR2 is YSYEKL. There are 16 residues in the CDR3. The CDR3 DNA follows: TGCGCCAGCAGCCAAGATTTGGATAGCTCCTACAATGAGCAGTTCTTC. Protein product: CASSQDLDSSYNEQFF.

This clonotype appeared a few times. The chain links TRBV7-6 to TRBJ1-1; D remains ambiguous. Germline V gives CDR1 SGHVS, CDR2 FNYEAQ. The CDR3 contains 11 residues. The germline V and J ends were trimmed by 1 base and 10 bases, with 7 bases remaining between them. The CDR3 reads CASSLGTLAFF. DNA for the CDR3: TGTGCCAGCAGCTTAGGGACTCTAGCTTTCTTT.

In this sample, this clonotype turned up a few times. This chain connects TRBV29-1 to TRBJ2-1, with D uncertain. With 1 base removed from V and 9 bases from J, the gap between germline ends came to 10 bases. CDR1 SQVTM and CDR2 ANQGSEA come from the germline V gene. The CDR3 runs to 12 residues. The CDR3 region is CSVEVLSSEQFF. DNA for the CDR3: TGCAGCGTTGAAGTCCTGTCTTCTGAGCAGTTCTTC.

A note on this clonotype: It may be a read error: a sequence one base away is much more abundant. Here the CDR3 reads CATSETVNGEKLFF. CDR3 DNA: TGTGCCACCAGTGAAACAGTAAATGGCGAAAAACTGTTTTTT. The V call is TRBV24-1, the J call TRBJ1-4; D is unresolved. Germline V gives CDR1 KGHDR, CDR2 SFDVKD. The V end lost 4 bases, the J end lost 8 bases, and 13 bases lay between the germline ends. The CDR3 has 14 residues.

The V gene is TRBV28, the J gene TRBJ2-4; maybe TRBD1 (5 bases). Per germline, CDR1 MDHEN and CDR2 SYDVKM. The ends were cut back, 6 bases at V and 1 base at J, with 13 bases in the middle. This CDR3 comprises 15 residues. The CDR3 sequence: CASSQTGDAKNIQYF. The DNA of the CDR3 is TGTGCCAGCAGCCAAACAGGCGACGCCAAAAACATTCAGTACTTC.

This clonotype has a handful of counts. CDR3 coding DNA: TGTGCCAGCCACGGACGAGGGCCCTCAGATACGCAGTATTTT. Its protein product is CASHGRGPSDTQYF. The chain joins TRBV2 to TRBJ2-3; TRBD2 is a possible D gene (5 bases). Per germline, CDR1 SNHLY and CDR2 FYNNEI. This CDR3 has 14 residues. Trimming removed 8 bases at V and 4 bases at J, with 16 bases between.

V gene TRBV27 combines with J gene TRBJ2-3, with a weak D call TRBD1 (5 bases). The CDR3 contains 13 residues. The V gene's germline CDR1 is MNHEY and CDR2 SMNVEV (reference sequence). V was pared by 3 bases and J by 10 bases, with 14 bases between. CDR3 DNA: TGTGCCAGCAGTTTTATGGGGCTATCGGCGCAGTATTTT. It encodes CASSFMGLSAQYF.